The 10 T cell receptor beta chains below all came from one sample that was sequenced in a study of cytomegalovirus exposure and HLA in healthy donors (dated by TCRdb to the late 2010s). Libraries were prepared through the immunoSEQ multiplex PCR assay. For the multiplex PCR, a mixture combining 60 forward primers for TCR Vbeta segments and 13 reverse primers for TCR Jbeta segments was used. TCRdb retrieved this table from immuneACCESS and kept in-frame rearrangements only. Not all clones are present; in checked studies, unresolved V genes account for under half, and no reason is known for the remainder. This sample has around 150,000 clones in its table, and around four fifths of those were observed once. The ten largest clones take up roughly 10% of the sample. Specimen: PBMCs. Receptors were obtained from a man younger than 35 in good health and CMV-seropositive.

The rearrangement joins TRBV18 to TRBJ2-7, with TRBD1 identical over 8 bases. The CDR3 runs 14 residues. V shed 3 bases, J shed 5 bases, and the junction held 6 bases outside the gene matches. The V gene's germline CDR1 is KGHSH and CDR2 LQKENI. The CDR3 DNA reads TGTGCCAGCTCACCGGGACAGGCTTACCACGAGCAGTACTTC. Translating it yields CASSPGQAYHEQYF.

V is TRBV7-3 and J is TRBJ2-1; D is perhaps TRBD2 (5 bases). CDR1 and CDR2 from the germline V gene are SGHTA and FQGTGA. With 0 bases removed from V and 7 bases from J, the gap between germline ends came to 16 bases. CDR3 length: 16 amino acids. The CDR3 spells CASSLTMGVSPNEQFF. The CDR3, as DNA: TGTGCCAGCAGCTTAACCATGGGAGTGTCGCCTAATGAGCAGTTCTTC.

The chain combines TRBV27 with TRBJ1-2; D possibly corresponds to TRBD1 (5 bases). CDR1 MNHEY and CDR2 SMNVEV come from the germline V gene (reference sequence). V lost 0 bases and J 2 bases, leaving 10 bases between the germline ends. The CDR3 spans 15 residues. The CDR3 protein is CASSLSLDSNYGYTF. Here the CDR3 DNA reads TGTGCCAGCAGTTTATCTCTAGACAGCAACTATGGCTACACCTTC.

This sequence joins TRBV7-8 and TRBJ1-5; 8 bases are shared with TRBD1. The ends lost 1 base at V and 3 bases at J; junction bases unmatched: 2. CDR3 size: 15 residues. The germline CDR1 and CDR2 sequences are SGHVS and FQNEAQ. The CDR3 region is CASSLDQGANQPQHF. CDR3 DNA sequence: TGTGCCAGCAGCTTAGACCAGGGGGCCAATCAGCCCCAGCATTTT.

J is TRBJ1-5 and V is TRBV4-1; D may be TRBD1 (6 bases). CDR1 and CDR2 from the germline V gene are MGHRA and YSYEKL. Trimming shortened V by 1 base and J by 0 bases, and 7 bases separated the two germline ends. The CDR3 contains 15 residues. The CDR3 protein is CASSQGTDSNQPQHF. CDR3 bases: TGCGCCAGCAGCCAAGGGACAGATAGCAATCAGCCCCAGCATTTT.

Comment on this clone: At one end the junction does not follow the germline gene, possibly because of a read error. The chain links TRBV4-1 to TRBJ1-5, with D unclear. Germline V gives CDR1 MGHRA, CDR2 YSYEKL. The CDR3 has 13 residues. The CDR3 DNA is TGCGCCAGCAGCCAAACTGGAGATCAGCCCCGGCATTTT. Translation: CASSQTGDQPRHF.

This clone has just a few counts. The DNA of the CDR3 is TGTGCCATCAGTGATATATCAGATACGCAGTATTTT. Protein: CAISDISDTQYF. The chain has TRBV10-3 and TRBJ2-3, with D unclear. Trimming removed 3 bases at V and 4 bases at J, with 5 bases between. The CDR3 length is 12 residues. Germline V gene sequence: CDR1 ENHRY, CDR2 SYGVKD.

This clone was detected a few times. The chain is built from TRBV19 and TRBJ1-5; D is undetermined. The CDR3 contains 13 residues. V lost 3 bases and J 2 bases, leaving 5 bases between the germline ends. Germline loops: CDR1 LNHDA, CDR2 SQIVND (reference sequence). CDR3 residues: CASSIIGNQPQHF. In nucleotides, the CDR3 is TGTGCCAGTAGTATTATCGGCAATCAGCCCCAGCATTTT. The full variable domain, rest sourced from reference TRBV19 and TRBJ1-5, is DGGITQSPKYLFRKEGQNVTLSCEQNLNHDAMYWYRQDPGQGLRLIYYSQIVNDFQKGDIAEGYSVSREKKESFPLTVTSAQKNPTAFYLCASSIIGNQPQHFGDGTRLSIL.

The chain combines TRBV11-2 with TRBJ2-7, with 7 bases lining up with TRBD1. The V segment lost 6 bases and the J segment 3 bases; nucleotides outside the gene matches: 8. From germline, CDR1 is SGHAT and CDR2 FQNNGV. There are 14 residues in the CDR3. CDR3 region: CASRTFRDSYEQYF. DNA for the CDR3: TGTGCCAGCAGGACATTCCGGGACAGCTACGAGCAGTACTTC. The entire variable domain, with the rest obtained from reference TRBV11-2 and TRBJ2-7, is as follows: EAGVAQSPRYKIIEKRQSVAFWCNPISGHATLYWYQQILGQGPKLLIQFQNNGVVDDSQLPKDRFSAERLKGVDSTLKIQPAKLEDSAVYLCASRTFRDSYEQYFGPGTRLTVT.

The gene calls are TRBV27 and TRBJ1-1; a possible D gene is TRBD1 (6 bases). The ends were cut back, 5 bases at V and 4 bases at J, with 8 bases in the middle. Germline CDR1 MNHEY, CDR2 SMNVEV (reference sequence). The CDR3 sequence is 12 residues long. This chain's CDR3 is CASSGGATEAFF. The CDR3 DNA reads TGTGCCAGCAGTGGGGGGGCCACTGAAGCTTTCTTT.